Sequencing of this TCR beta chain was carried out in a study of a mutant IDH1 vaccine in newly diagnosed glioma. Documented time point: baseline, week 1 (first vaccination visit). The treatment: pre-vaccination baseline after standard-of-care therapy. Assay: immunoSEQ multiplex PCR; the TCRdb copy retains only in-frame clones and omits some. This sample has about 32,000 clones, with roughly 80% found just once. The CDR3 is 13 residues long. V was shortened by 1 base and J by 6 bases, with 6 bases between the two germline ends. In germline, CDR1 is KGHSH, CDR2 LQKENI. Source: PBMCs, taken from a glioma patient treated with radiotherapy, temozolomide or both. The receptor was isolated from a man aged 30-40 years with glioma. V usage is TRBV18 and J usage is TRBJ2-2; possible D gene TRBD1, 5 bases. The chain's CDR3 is CASSPRRAGELFF. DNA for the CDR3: TGTGCCAGCTCACCACGCAGGGCCGGGGAGCTGTTTTTT.